This section outlines one TCR beta chain sequence together with its context. This clonotype has just a few counts. What antigen it recognizes has not been identified. An end of the junction does not agree with germline; a read error may underlie this. The sample originates from a study of tumor-infiltrating lymphocytes in primary liver carcinoma (dated by TCRdb to the late 2010s). About the full investigation: Roughly five patients with histopathologically diagnosed primary liver carcinoma underwent surgical resection in China between 2015 and early 2016. Of the five patients, three men and two women aged 30 to 69 years, four had hepatocellular carcinoma and one had combined HCC and intrahepatic cholangiocarcinoma. Tumors of the five patients were stage T1-T3 N0M0 with maximum diameters of roughly 4.2 to 11 cm. Roughly 3.5 to 7.13 million productive TCRbeta reads were obtained per sample, and no significant difference in read depth was found between tissue types. TCRbeta repertoire sequencing, expression microarrays and whole-exome sequencing were combined in the study across five regions of each liver tumor, with adjacent normal tissue and blood also included. A total of around 35 specimens from 5 patients, comprising 25 or so tumor regions, 5 adjacent noncancerous liver tissues and 5 peripheral blood samples, were covered by TCRbeta repertoire sequencing. Repertoires from technical replicates were highly reproducible, with mean shared-clone rates approximately 0.88 and correlation coefficients above 0.95.

Blood RNA was extracted from unsorted whole blood with TRIzol reagent; germline DNA came from the DNeasy Blood & Tissue kit. Patients had chronic HBV infection and were treatment-naive at sampling. Before surgery, four milliliters of peripheral blood were collected into K2EDTA tubes. A constant-region primer and ProtoScript II reverse transcriptase were used to reverse-transcribe TCRbeta-specific cDNA from around 540 ng total RNA. Three nested multiplex PCR rounds, following a slightly modified ARM-PCR procedure, were used to build the TCRbeta libraries. Multiplex TRBV1-TRBV30 forward primers and a Cbeta reverse primer were used in the first two PCR rounds, each of which was run for about 10 cycles. A final 25-cycle PCR with Deep VentR polymerase added sample barcodes and Illumina adapters. Amplicons of 200-500 bp were gel-purified with a QIAquick gel extraction kit before sequencing. The TCRbeta amplicons were sequenced with 250-bp paired-end reads on an Illumina HiSeq 2500. From the authors' description of their analysis: Quality trimming of reads was performed with Trimmomatic v0.33, and paired reads were merged with FLASH v1.2.11 so that full CDR3 sequences could be recovered. V, D and J germline segments were assigned to the rearranged TCRbeta sequences by MiGEC v1.2.1b. VDJtools v1.0.0 computed clonotype statistics and Shannon-Wiener diversity indices. To cut down on sampling bias, every analysis after diversity analysis relied on just the 250 most abundant clonotypes from each sample. The raw public data were reprocessed by TCRdb itself: fastp quality trimming at Q25, MiXCR clonotype calling, in-frame beta chains only. Rows are unified per CDR3 protein, each entry keeping the most common DNA and genes. The V and J calls were determined by TCRdb, not by the authors. A total of about 330,000 distinct CDR3 sequences appear in this sample, 65% of them only once. The leading ten clones occupy roughly 6% of the sample.

The germline V gene specifies ENHRY as CDR1 and SYGVKD as CDR2. The CDR3 measures 13 amino acids from cysteine to phenylalanine. Just the 39-base CDR3 DNA is kept, in frame starting at base 1. Results and caveats for the whole study, not just this receptor: The study included only a few patients, and the authors note findings should be validated in a larger study. Repertoire overlap was found to be higher between tumor regions (mean roughly 36%) than between tumor-adjacent (roughly 17%) or tumor-blood (roughly 15%) pairs, consistent with antigen-driven expansion. A significantly larger repertoire fraction was made up by the top 250 clones in tumors than in blood (p = 0.039). Because the samples were bulk and unsorted, CD4+ and CD8+ T cell repertoires could not be compared. Because sequencing covered only the TCR beta chain and unpaired alpha chains were not captured, true repertoire diversity is likely underestimated.

Sequencing was done on a sample of peripheral blood. This clonotype originated in a man in his forties with primary liver carcinoma and hepatitis B virus infection. The chain joins TRBV10-3 to TRBJ1-5, and TRBD1 matches 7 of the central bases. The CDR3 protein: CTISESGGQPQHF. The base sequence is TGTACCATCAGTGAATCAGGGGGTCAGCCCCAGCATTTT.